These 15 T cell receptor beta chains came from one sample sequenced in a study of OX40 agonist ivuxolimab in advanced cancers. The data were produced by immunoSEQ multiplex PCR, yet TCRdb's version contains in-frame clones alone and is incomplete. Of approximately 82,000 clones in the sample, approximately 90% were seen once. The material was CD4+ or CD8+ T cells sorted from blood, obtained in a trial of the OX40 agonist ivuxolimab. Receptors were obtained from an adult with an advanced solid tumor such as melanoma, head and neck, liver or kidney cancer.

The CDR3 sequence: CASSPRISAGTGELFF. DNA for the CDR3: TGTGCCAGCAGCCCCCGGATTAGCGCGGGCACCGGGGAGCTGTTTTTT. The chain recombines TRBV7-9 with TRBJ2-2; TRBD2 is a possible D gene (5 bases). This CDR3 has 16 amino acids. V was cut by 5 bases and J by 4 bases, with 17 bases left in between. Germline CDR1 and CDR2: SEHNR and FQNEAQ (reference sequence).

This clone has just a few counts. This chain connects TRBV5-6 to TRBJ1-5; 7 nucleotides line up with TRBD1. The CDR3 totals 14 residues. Trimming cost V 4 bases and J 3 bases; bases outside gene matches: 4. Germline CDR1 and CDR2: SGHDT and YYEEEE. The CDR3 reads CASSQGQINQPQHF. The CDR3 nucleotides are TGTGCCAGCAGCCAGGGACAGATCAATCAGCCCCAGCATTTT.

A single count supports this clone. The chain carries TRBV5-5 and TRBJ2-1; a possible D gene is TRBD2 (5 bases). V was cut by 4 bases and J by 3 bases, with 14 bases left in between. Germline values: CDR1 SGHKS, CDR2 YYEKEE (reference sequence). The CDR3 spans 15 residues. CDR3 coding DNA: TGTGCCAGCAGCGTTCGGGAAGTCAGCTACAATGAGCAGTTCTTC. Translation: CASSVREVSYNEQFF.

This clone was detected once. The chain carries TRBV6-5 and TRBJ2-1, with D uncertain. This CDR3 is built from 13 residues. The V end was cut by 0 bases, the J end by 4 bases, with 4 bases between. Germline CDR1 and CDR2: MNHEY and SVGAGI. Written as DNA, the CDR3 is TGTGCCAGCAGTTACTCAGGGTACAATGAGCAGTTCTTC. Its translation is CASSYSGYNEQFF.

J is TRBJ2-5 and V is TRBV18, with D tentatively TRBD1 (5 bases). CDR3 length equals 14 residues. Germline-derived CDR1 and CDR2 are KGHSH and LQKENI. Trimming removed 2 bases at V and 4 bases at J, with 11 bases between. This CDR3 is CASSPSSQGETQYF. CDR3 sequence (DNA): TGTGCCAGCTCACCATCGAGTCAGGGAGAGACCCAGTACTTC.

V and J are TRBV5-1 and TRBJ2-3, with D unclear. Germline lookup yields CDR1 SGHRS and CDR2 YFSETQ. The CDR3 length is 14 residues. V was pared by 3 bases and J by 0 bases, with 8 bases between. The CDR3 spells CASSYGLSTDTQYF. The CDR3 DNA sequence: TGCGCCAGCAGCTACGGTCTGAGCACAGATACGCAGTATTTT.

The rearrangement links TRBV21-1 to TRBJ2-7; no DNA check was done on the table's D call, TRBD1. TRBV21-1 is classified as a pseudogene. The length of the CDR3 is 16 residues. This chain's CDR3 is CASSKVGRDEPYEQYF. The CDR3 nucleotides are TGTGCCAGCAGCAAAGTAGGCAGGGATGAACCCTACGAGCAGTACTTC.

The J gene is TRBJ1-2, the V gene TRBV2; no reliable D call. Trimming removed 8 bases at V and 8 bases at J, with 15 bases between. Per the germline V gene, CDR1 is SNHLY and CDR2 is FYNNEI. CDR3 length: 12 residues. The CDR3 loop is CASVRALEGYTF. In nucleotides, the CDR3 is TGTGCCAGCGTCCGGGCCCTCGAGGGCTACACCTTC.

This clone was seen just once. The DNA of the CDR3 is TGTGCCAGCAGCGTCGAGTGGAACACTGAAGCTTTCTTT. Translating gives CASSVEWNTEAFF. The chain combines TRBV9 with TRBJ1-1, with D uncertain. CDR3 length equals 13 residues. Germline V gene data show CDR1 as SGDLS and CDR2 as YYNGEE. Deletions cut 2 bases from V and 1 base from J, with 6 bases between.

The chain combines TRBV6-1 with TRBJ1-5, with D uncertain. The CDR3 consists of 17 residues. From germline, CDR1 is MNHNS and CDR2 SASEGT. Trimming shortened V by 3 bases and J by 1 base, and 16 bases separated the two germline ends. The CDR3 here is CASSDTAWQASNQPQHF. CDR3 nucleotides: TGTGCCAGCAGTGATACCGCGTGGCAGGCGAGCAATCAGCCCCAGCATTTT.

The genes are TRBV30 and TRBJ2-1; 10 bases are shared with TRBD2. With 2 bases clipped from V and 5 bases from J, the junction kept 9 bases outside the gene matches. Germline CDR1 and CDR2: GTSNPN and SVGIG (reference sequence). The CDR3 totals 16 residues. The DNA for the CDR3 is TGTGCCTGGAGTTTTAAACTAGCGGGGATGAACAATGAGCAGTTCTTC. Encoded protein: CAWSFKLAGMNNEQFF.

The chain joins TRBV15 to TRBJ2-7; TRBD2 aligns across 7 bases. The germline gives CDR1 LNHNV, CDR2 YYDKDF (reference sequence). This CDR3 spans 15 amino acids. V lost 3 bases and J lost 5; bases outside the gene matches: 10. CDR3 region: CATSRGGTVSHEQYF. CDR3 nucleotide sequence: TGTGCCACCAGCAGGGGGGGGACGGTGTCCCACGAGCAGTACTTC.

V gene TRBV5-4 combines with J gene TRBJ1-4; TRBD1 matches 9 bases. The CDR3 is made up of 14 amino acids. Germline V gene lookup returns CDR1 SGHNT and CDR2 YYREEE (reference sequence). With V trimmed by 4 bases and J by 8 bases, 6 bases remained unmatched. The CDR3 sequence is CASSRQGTGEKLFF. The CDR3, as DNA: TGTGCCAGCAGCCGACAGGGGACAGGGGAAAAACTGTTTTTT.

This sequence joins TRBV28 and TRBJ2-1, with TRBD2 identical over 8 bases. Germline trimming cut 3 bases from V and 8 bases from J; bases unmatched to any gene: 9. The CDR3 has 15 amino acids. CDR1 MDHEN and CDR2 SYDVKM come from the germline V gene. This CDR3 is CASSFGGSGNHEQFF. CDR3 coding DNA: TGTGCCAGCAGTTTCGGGGGTAGCGGGAACCATGAGCAGTTCTTC.

The chain couples TRBV30 to TRBJ2-1; 13 bases map to TRBD2. The junction had 2 bases not matched to a gene; V was cut back by 0 bases and J by 6 bases. Germline CDR1 is GTSNPN and CDR2 is SVGIG (reference sequence). The CDR3 extends over 15 amino acids. The CDR3 protein is CAWSVGTSGANEQFF. Here the CDR3 DNA reads TGTGCCTGGAGTGTGGGGACTAGCGGGGCCAATGAGCAGTTCTTC. The full variable domain, with the rest looked up from reference TRBV30 and TRBJ2-1, is SQTIHQWPATLVQPVGSPLSLECTVEGTSNPNLYWYRQAAGRGLQLLFYSVGIGQISSEVPQNLSASRPQDRQFILSSKKLLLSDSGFYLCAWSVGTSGANEQFFGPGTRLTVL.